This entry features one T cell receptor (beta chain) sequence. Its specificity is unknown. The ends were cut back, 3 bases at V and 3 bases at J, with 8 bases in the middle. Germline V gene lookup returns CDR1 MNHEY and CDR2 SMNVEV (reference sequence). The CDR3 has 14 residues. The data derive from a study of blood T cells in healthy people across ages. A second PCR of roughly 7 to 11 cycles used a sample-barcoded 5' primer and a J-beta primer mix. Every molecule of cDNA carried a tag from a template-switch adaptor with 12 random nucleotides. Using its own MiXCR run on the 5' RACE reads, TCRdb lists one record per CDR3 protein. The sample carries approximately 1,000,000 distinct CDR3 sequences, 40% to 55% recorded once. The study, taken as a whole, reports: Donor CMV infection status was unknown, possibly confounding age-related changes in expanded clonotypes. Long-lived donors had more naive CD4+ cells and higher diversity than aged donors.

This sequence joins TRBV27 and TRBJ2-2; D uncertain. This clonotype was obtained from a woman aged 55-75 years in good health. The sample consisted of blood. As DNA, the CDR3 is TGTGCCAGCAGTTTTTTTCAGCACACCGGGGAGCTGTTTTTT. Its translation: CASSFFQHTGELFF.